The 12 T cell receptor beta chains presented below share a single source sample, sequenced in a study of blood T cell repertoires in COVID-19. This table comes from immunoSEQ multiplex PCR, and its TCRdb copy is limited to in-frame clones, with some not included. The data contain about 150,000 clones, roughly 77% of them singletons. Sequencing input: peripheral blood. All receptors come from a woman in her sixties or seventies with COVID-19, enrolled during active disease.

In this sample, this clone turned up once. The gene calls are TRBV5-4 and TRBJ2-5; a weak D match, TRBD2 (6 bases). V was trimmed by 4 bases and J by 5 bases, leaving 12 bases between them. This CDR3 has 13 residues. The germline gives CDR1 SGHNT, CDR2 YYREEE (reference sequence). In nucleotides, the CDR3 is TGTGCCAGCAGCCCGGGGGTCAAGGAGACCCAGTACTTC. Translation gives CASSPGVKETQYF.

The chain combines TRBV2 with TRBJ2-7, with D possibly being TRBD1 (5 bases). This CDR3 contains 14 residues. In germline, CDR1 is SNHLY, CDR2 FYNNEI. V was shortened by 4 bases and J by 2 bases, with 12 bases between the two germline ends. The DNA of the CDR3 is TGTGCCAGCAGTGGTAGAAGGGGTCCCTACGAGCAGTACTTC. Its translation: CASSGRRGPYEQYF.

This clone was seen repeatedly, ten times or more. Written as DNA, the CDR3 is TGTGCCAGCAGCTTAGGGTTCCAGGGCTCAGAGACCCAGTACTTC. It specifies CASSLGFQGSETQYF. The chain is built from TRBV7-9 and TRBJ2-5, with D possibly matching TRBD1 (5 bases). The CDR3 is 15 amino acids. Germline V gene lookup returns CDR1 SEHNR and CDR2 FQNEAQ (reference sequence). V lost 1 base and J 4 bases, leaving 13 bases between the germline ends.

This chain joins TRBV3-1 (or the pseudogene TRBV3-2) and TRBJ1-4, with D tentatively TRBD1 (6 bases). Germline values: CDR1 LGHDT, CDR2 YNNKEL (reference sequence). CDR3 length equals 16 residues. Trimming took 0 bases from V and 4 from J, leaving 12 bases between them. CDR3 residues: CASSQEEGRGNEKLFF. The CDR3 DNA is TGTGCCAGCAGCCAAGAAGAAGGCAGGGGTAATGAAAAACTGTTTTTT.

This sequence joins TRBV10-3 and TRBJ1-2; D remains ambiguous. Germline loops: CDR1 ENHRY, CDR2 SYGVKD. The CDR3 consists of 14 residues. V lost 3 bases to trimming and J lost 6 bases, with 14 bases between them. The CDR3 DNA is TGTGCCATCAGTGATACTAGCCTCGGGGATGGCTACACCTTC. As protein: CAISDTSLGDGYTF.

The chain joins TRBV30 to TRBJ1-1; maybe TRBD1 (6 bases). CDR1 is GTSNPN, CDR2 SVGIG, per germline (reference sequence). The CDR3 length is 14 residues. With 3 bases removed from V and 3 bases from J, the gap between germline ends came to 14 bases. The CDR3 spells CAWSNPQGYTEAFF. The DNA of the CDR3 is TGTGCCTGGAGCAACCCTCAGGGGTACACTGAAGCTTTCTTT.

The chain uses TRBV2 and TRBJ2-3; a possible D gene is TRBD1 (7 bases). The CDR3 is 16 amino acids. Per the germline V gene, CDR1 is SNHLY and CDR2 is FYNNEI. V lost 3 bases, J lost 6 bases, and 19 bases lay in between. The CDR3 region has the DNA TGTGCCAGCAGTGATCCAGGGGGGACTCTCAAGGATACGCAGTATTTT. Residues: CASSDPGGTLKDTQYF.

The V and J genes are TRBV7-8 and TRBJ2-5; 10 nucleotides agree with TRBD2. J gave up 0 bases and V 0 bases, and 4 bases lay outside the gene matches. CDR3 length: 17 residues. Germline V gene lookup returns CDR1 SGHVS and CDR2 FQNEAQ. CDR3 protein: CASSLAPSGGHQETQYF. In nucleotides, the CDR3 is TGTGCCAGCAGCTTAGCGCCTAGCGGGGGCCACCAAGAGACCCAGTACTTC. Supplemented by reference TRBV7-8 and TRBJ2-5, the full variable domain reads GAGVSQSPRYKVAKRGQDVALRCDPISGHVSLFWYQQALGQGPEFLTYFQNEAQLDKSGLPSDRFFAERPEGSVSTLKIQRTQQEDSAVYLCASSLAPSGGHQETQYFGPGTRLLVL.

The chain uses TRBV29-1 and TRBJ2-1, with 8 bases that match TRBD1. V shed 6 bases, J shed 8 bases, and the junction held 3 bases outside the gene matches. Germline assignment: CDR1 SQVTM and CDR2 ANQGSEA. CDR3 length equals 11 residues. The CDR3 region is CSVGTGHEQFF. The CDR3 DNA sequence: TGCAGCGTGGGGACAGGCCATGAGCAGTTCTTC.

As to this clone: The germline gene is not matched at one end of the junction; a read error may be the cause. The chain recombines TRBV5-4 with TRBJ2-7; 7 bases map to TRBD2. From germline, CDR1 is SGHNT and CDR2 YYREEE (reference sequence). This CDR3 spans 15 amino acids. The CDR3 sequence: CASSLDGGTSHEQYF. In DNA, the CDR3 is TGTGCCAGCAGCTTGGACGGGGGGACCTCCCACGAGCAGTACTTC.

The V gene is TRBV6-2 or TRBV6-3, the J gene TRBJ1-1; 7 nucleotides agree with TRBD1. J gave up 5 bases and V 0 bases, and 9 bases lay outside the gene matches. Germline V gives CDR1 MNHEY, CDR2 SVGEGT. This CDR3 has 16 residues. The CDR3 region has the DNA TGTGCCAGCAGTTACTCGGGCCACAGGGGCGAGACTGAAGCTTTCTTT. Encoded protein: CASSYSGHRGETEAFF.

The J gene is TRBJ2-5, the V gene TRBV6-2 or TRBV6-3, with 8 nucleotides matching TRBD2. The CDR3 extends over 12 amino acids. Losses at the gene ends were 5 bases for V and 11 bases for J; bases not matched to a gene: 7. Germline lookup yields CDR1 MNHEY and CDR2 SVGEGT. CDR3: CASSPGTSSQYF. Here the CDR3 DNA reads TGTGCCAGCAGTCCCGGGACTAGTTCACAGTACTTC.